This T cell receptor (beta chain) emerged from a study of blood T cells in healthy people across ages. PCR was performed a second time for about 7 to 12 cycles using a sample-barcoded 5' primer and a J-beta primer mix. TCRdb re-called the 5' RACE reads with MiXCR, one entry per CDR3 protein. The table shows about 900,000 distinct CDR3 sequences, with approximately 65% occurring only once. The CDR3 length is 16 residues. Germline assignment: CDR1 LGHNA and CDR2 YSLEER. The trim removed 1 base at V and 1 base at J, leaving 5 bases unmatched. This chain joins TRBV4-3 and TRBJ1-1; 8 nucleotides line up with TRBD1. The TCR sequence derives from a man aged 25-45 years in good health. Sequencing was done on a sample of blood. The chain's CDR3 is CASSQGPGQENTEAFF. CDR3 in DNA: TGCGCCAGCAGCCAAGGGCCGGGACAGGAGAACACTGAAGCTTTCTTT.